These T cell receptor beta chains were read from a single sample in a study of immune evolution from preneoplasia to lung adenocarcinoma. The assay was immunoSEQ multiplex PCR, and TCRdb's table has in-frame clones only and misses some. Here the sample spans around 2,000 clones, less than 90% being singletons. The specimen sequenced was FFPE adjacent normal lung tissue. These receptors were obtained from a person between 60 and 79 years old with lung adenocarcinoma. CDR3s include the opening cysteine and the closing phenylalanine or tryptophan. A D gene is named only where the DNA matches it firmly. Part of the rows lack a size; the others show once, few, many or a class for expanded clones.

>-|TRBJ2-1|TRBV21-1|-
CASSNASTSGYYNEQFF
TGTGCCAGCAGCAACGCATCGACTAGCGGATACTACAATGAGCAGTTCTTC
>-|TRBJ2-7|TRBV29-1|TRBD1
CSVDRGQGIYEQYF
TGCAGCGTAGATCGTGGACAGGGAATCTACGAGCAGTACTTC
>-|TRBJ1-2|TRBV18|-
CASSGRLRSHGYTF
TGTGCCAGCTCAGGGCGATTGAGGTCGCATGGCTACACCTTC
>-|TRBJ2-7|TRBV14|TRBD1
CASSQAGTGSEQYF
TGTGCCAGCAGCCAGGCCGGGACAGGAAGCGAGCAGTACTTC
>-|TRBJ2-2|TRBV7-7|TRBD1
CASSSGTDTGELFF
TGTGCTAGCAGCTCCGGGACAGACACCGGGGAGCTGTTTTTT
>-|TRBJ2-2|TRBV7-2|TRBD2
CASSLGLAGGRSGELFF
TGTGCCAGCAGCTTGGGACTAGCGGGGGGGAGGAGCGGGGAGCTGTTTTTT
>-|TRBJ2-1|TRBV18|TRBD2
CASSPGTSGSGNEQFF
TGTGCCAGCTCACCCGGGACTAGCGGGAGTGGGAATGAGCAGTTCTTC
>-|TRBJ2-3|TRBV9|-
CASRASGMAQYF
TGTGCCAGCAGGGCATCAGGGATGGCGCAGTATTTT
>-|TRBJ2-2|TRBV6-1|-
CASSAKTTTGELFF
TGTGCCAGCAGTGCCAAGACCACCACCGGGGAGCTGTTTTTT
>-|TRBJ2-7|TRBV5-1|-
CASSLKQATYEQYF
TGCGCCAGCAGCTTGAAACAGGCCACCTACGAGCAGTACTTC
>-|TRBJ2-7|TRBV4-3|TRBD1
CASSQLRDSSYEQYF
TGCGCCAGCAGCCAGCTCCGGGACAGCTCCTACGAGCAGTACTTC
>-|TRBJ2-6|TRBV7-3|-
CASSFTGRKMSGANVLTF
TGTGCCAGCAGCTTTACAGGGCGGAAAATGTCTGGGGCCAACGTCCTGACTTTC
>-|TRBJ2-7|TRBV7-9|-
CASSRSVPPAYEQYF
TGTGCCAGCAGCCGTAGTGTGCCCCCGGCCTACGAGCAGTACTTC
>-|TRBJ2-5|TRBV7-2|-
CASRLTGGDQETQYF
TGTGCCAGCAGGCTGACCGGCGGGGACCAAGAGACCCAGTACTTC
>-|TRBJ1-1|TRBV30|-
CASLHRENTEAFF
TGTGCCTCCCTTCACAGGGAGAACACTGAAGCTTTCTTT
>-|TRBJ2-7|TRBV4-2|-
CASSRLEGGSSYEQYF
TGTGCCAGCAGCCGACTTGAAGGGGGAAGCTCCTACGAGCAGTACTTC
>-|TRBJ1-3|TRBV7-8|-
CASSLYSPRRAPGNTIYF
TGTGCCAGCAGCTTATATTCCCCCCGCCGCGCCCCTGGAAACACCATATATTTT
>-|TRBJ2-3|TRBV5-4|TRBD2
CASSYGTSGSRDTQYF
TGTGCCAGCAGCTATGGGACTAGCGGGAGTAGAGATACGCAGTATTTT
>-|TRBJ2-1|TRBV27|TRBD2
CASSFSGTRPDEQFF
TGTGCCAGCAGTTTCTCCGGGACTAGGCCAGATGAGCAGTTCTTC
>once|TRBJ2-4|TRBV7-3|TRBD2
CASSLRRGAENIQYF
TGTGCCAGCAGTCTGAGGCGGGGGGCGGAAAACATTCAGTACTTC
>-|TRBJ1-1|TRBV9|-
CASSFREGAEAFF
TGTGCCAGCAGCTTCAGGGAAGGCGCTGAAGCTTTCTTT
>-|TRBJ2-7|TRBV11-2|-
CASSPGIGWEQYF
TGTGCCAGCAGCCCCGGGATAGGGTGGGAGCAGTACTTC
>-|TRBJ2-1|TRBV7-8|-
CASSPPEYNEQFF
TGTGCCAGCAGCCCCCCGGAGTACAATGAGCAGTTCTTC
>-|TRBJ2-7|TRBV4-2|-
CASSQVGEVIEQYF
TGTGCCAGCAGCCAAGTCGGGGAGGTCATCGAGCAGTACTTC
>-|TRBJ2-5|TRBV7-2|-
CASSLNPFQETQYF
TGTGCCAGCAGCCTGAATCCCTTCCAAGAGACCCAGTACTTC
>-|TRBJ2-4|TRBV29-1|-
CSVDSGDGGDIQYF
TGCAGCGTTGATTCCGGCGATGGAGGGGACATTCAGTACTTC
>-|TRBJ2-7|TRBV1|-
CTIIRAREGCEQYF
TGCACCATCATCCGAGCGAGAGAGGGTTGCGAGCAGTACTTC
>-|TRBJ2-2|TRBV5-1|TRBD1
CASSDRVDGELFF
TGCGCCAGCAGCGACAGGGTAGACGGGGAGCTGTTTTTT
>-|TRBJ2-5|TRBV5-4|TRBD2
CASRKREGAETQYF
TGTGCCAGCAGAAAGCGGGAGGGGGCGGAGACCCAGTACTTC
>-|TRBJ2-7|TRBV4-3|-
CASSQGLSYEQYF
TGCGCCAGCAGCCAGGGTCTTTCCTACGAGCAGTACTTC
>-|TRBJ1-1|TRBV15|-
CATSPWGTEAFF
TGTGCCACCAGCCCTTGGGGCACTGAAGCTTTCTTT
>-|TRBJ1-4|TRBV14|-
CASSPWANEKLFF
TGTGCCAGCAGCCCCTGGGCTAATGAAAAACTGTTTTTT
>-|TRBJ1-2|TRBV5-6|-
CASSLKRDSYGYTF
TGTGCCAGCAGCTTGAAACGGGATAGCTATGGCTACACCTTC
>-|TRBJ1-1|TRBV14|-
CASSPQALNTEAFF
TGTGCCAGCAGCCCGCAGGCTTTGAACACTGAAGCTTTCTTT
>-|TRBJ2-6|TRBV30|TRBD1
CAWTQGADGANVLTF
TGTGCCTGGACCCAGGGGGCAGATGGGGCCAACGTCCTGACTTTC
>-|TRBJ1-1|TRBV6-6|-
CASSLIRRSTEAFF
TGTGCCAGCAGTCTAATTCGCAGAAGTACTGAAGCTTTCTTT
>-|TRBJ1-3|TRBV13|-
CASSLGRGGYSGNTIYF
TGTGCCAGCAGCTTAGGCCGGGGGGGCTACTCTGGAAACACCATATATTTT
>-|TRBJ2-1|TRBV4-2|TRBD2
CASSQGTSGESSYNEQFF
TGTGCCAGCAGCCAGGGGACTAGCGGGGAGAGCTCCTACAATGAGCAGTTCTTC
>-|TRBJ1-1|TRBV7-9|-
CASSLFLQKTNTEAFF
TGTGCCAGCAGCTTATTCTTACAGAAGACGAACACTGAAGCTTTCTTT
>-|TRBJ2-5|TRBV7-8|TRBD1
CASSHRGPQETQYF
TGTGCCAGCAGCCACAGGGGACCCCAAGAGACCCAGTACTTC
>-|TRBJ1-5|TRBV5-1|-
CASRPDGGSNQPQHF
TGCGCCAGCCGGCCGGACGGGGGGAGCAATCAGCCCCAGCATTTT
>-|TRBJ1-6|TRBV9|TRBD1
CASSSEGTGESPLHF
TGTGCCAGCAGCTCAGAGGGGACAGGGGAGTCACCCCTCCACTTT
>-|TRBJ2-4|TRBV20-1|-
CSASLNIQYF
TGCAGTGCTAGCTTGAACATTCAGTACTTC
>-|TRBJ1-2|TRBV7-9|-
CASSREGLLLGGYTF
TGTGCCAGCAGTAGAGAGGGACTCCTTCTTGGGGGCTACACCTTC
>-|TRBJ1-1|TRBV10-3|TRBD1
CAISDFAGTGPNTEAFF
TGTGCCATCAGTGACTTCGCTGGGACAGGGCCGAACACTGAAGCTTTCTTT